The 12 T cell receptor beta chains given below trace back to one sample, sequenced in a study of cytomegalovirus exposure and HLA in healthy donors. The PCR employed 60 Vbeta primers together with 13 Jbeta primers. The repertoire was sequenced with immunoSEQ multiplex PCR; TCRdb's copy has only in-frame clones and lacks some. The sample has just under 45,000 clones; roughly half are singletons. The sequenced sample consisted of PBMCs. The receptors shown here come from a man in his 60s in good health and CMV-seronegative.

This rearrangement joins TRBV28 to TRBJ1-2; 7 bases map to TRBD1. CDR1 is MDHEN, CDR2 SYDVKM, per germline. The CDR3 covers 13 residues. V was pared by 7 bases and J by 4 bases, with 6 bases of the junction left unmatched. CDR3 region: CASTLGTVYGYTF. DNA of the CDR3: TGTGCCAGCACCCTCGGGACAGTCTATGGCTACACCTTC.

This clone was counted a few times. The rearrangement uses TRBV25-1 and TRBJ1-5; D is possibly TRBD1 (6 bases). V was cut by 4 bases and J by 6 bases, with 13 bases left in between. The CDR3 spans 14 residues. Germline V gene lookup returns CDR1 MGHDK and CDR2 SYGVNS. In DNA, the CDR3 is TGTGCCAGCAGTGGACAGGAGGAAATTCAGCCCCAGCATTTT. Translation gives CASSGQEEIQPQHF.

The chain uses TRBV6-5 and TRBJ2-1, with TRBD1 matching 11 bases. Germline trimming cut 6 bases from V and 8 bases from J; bases unmatched to any gene: 9. Germline V gives CDR1 MNHEY, CDR2 SVGAGI. This CDR3 has 15 residues. The CDR3 region is CASSPGTGGSHEQFF. The CDR3 nucleotides read TGTGCCAGCAGCCCCGGGACAGGGGGGTCCCATGAGCAGTTCTTC.

This clone is labeled medium-sized. The rearrangement uses TRBV7-9 and TRBJ2-1; D possibly corresponds to TRBD2 (6 bases). The V end lost 5 bases, the J end lost 8 bases, and 13 bases lay between the germline ends. The germline CDR1 and CDR2 sequences are SEHNR and FQNEAQ (reference sequence). The CDR3 totals 13 residues. In DNA, the CDR3 is TGTGCCAGCAGCCCAGTACTAGCTGATGAGCAGTTCTTC. This sequence encodes CASSPVLADEQFF.

J is TRBJ2-5 and V is TRBV27, with 8 bases fitting TRBD1. V lost 6 bases and J lost 7; bases outside the gene matches: 7. In germline, CDR1 is MNHEY, CDR2 SMNVEV (reference sequence). This CDR3 is 13 amino acids long. CDR3 sequence reads: CASRAGGSGTQYF. DNA for the CDR3: TGTGCCAGCAGGGCAGGGGGCTCTGGGACCCAGTACTTC.

The chain links TRBV2 to TRBJ1-1; a weak D match, TRBD1 (5 bases). V was cut by 5 bases and J by 0 bases, with 13 bases left in between. The length of the CDR3 is 15 residues. Germline loops: CDR1 SNHLY, CDR2 FYNNEI. In nucleotides, the CDR3 is TGTGCCAGCAGTCGCCAGGGACTCATGAACACTGAAGCTTTCTTT. Translated, it gives CASSRQGLMNTEAFF.

This clone was observed a few times. CDR3 coding DNA: TGTGCCAGCAGCTATACGGCGGGAGTAACAGATACGCAGTATTTT. Protein: CASSYTAGVTDTQYF. The chain couples TRBV7-9 to TRBJ2-3; 7 bases fit TRBD2. V was clipped by 4 bases and J by 3 bases; unmatched bases: 7. CDR1 SEHNR and CDR2 FQNEAQ come from the germline V gene (reference sequence). The CDR3 runs to 15 residues.

V and J are TRBV11-1 and TRBJ1-2; 9 nucleotides align to TRBD1. The CDR3 totals 14 residues. Unmatched junction bases numbered 9, after V lost 5 bases and J lost 8 bases. Germline V lookup: CDR1 SGHAT, CDR2 FQDESV (reference sequence). The CDR3 here is CASSKGTGLWGYTF. CDR3 nucleotide sequence: TGTGCCAGCAGCAAGGGGACAGGGCTTTGGGGCTACACCTTC.

The chain links TRBV14 to TRBJ1-3; D is undetermined. The germline gives CDR1 SGHDN, CDR2 FVKESK. The CDR3 consists of 15 residues. V shed 4 bases and J shed 0 bases, with 10 bases lying between them. The CDR3 region is CASSPGPISGNTIYF. The CDR3 DNA is TGTGCCAGCAGCCCCGGTCCGATCTCTGGAAACACCATATATTTT.

In regard to this clone: An end of the junction differs from the germline gene, which may be a read error. V is TRBV29-1 and J is TRBJ1-1; tentative D call: TRBD1 (6 bases). Germline V lookup: CDR1 SQVTM, CDR2 ANQGSEA. The CDR3 is made up of 12 amino acids. The CDR3, as DNA: TGCAGCGTTGCACAGGGTGTGGCTGAAGCTTTTTTT. Its protein product is CSVAQGVAEAFF. The whole variable domain, remainder taken from reference TRBV29-1 and TRBJ1-1, is SAVISQKPSRDICQRGTSLTIQCQVDSQVTMMFWYRQQPGQSLTLIATANQGSEATYESGFVIDKFPISRPNLTFSTLTVSNMSPEDSSIYLCSVAQGVAEAFFGQGTRLTVV.

This clone has only a few counts. V and J are TRBV10-2 and TRBJ2-7; tentatively, D is TRBD2 (5 bases). The V gene's germline CDR1 is WSHSY and CDR2 SAAADI. This CDR3 is built from 12 residues. Between the trimmed V and J ends, which lost 7 bases and 7 bases, there was a span of 14 bases. The CDR3 loop reads CASNTLSGEQYF. In DNA, the CDR3 is TGCGCCAGCAACACGCTAAGCGGAGAGCAGTACTTC.

V and J are TRBV6-5 and TRBJ1-3; TRBD1 matches at 9 bases. V trimming: 6 bases; J trimming: 4 bases; junction bases outside the gene matches: 4. Germline lookup yields CDR1 MNHEY and CDR2 SVGAGI. This CDR3 contains 14 residues. CDR3: CASSYRGLGNTIYF. CDR3 nucleotide sequence: TGTGCCAGCAGCTACAGGGGGCTCGGAAACACCATATATTTT.